This T cell receptor (beta chain) emerged from a study of beta chain features in type 1 diabetes (dated by TCRdb to the late 2010s). Study-level background: Mean age, gender distribution, total cell number and subset yield did not differ between patients and healthy donors. A total of around 110,000,000 sorted cells were examined across all samples, and a strong correlation was observed between cell number per subset and RNA yield. The study compared the TCRB repertoires of sorted circulating CD4+ T cell subsets in recently diagnosed type 1 diabetes patients with those in matched healthy donors. Regulatory and stem cell-like memory subsets were obtained from only 8 patients and roughly eight healthy donors, while naive and central memory subsets were obtained from all 28 donors. What the research found in general, with its limitations: A moderate but significant shortening of TCRB CDR3 length was observed in type 1 diabetes patients in all four CD4+ subsets. PCR may preferentially amplify shorter templates, but because patient and control samples were amplified and corrected together, any resulting skew would affect both groups equally. Sequencing cDNA rather than genomic DNA could over-represent highly expressing activated cells, although activation and CD3 levels did not differ between groups. Fewer insertions and more nucleotide deletions at VDJ recombination sites were observed in patients with type 1 diabetes, implying thymic rearrangement abnormalities. Because the HLA sub-analyses included only small numbers of individuals, any influence of HLA type on TCRB rearrangement was left unresolved. The naive, central memory and regulatory TCRB repertoires appeared to resemble one another more closely among patients than among healthy donors.

The entire amount of isolated RNA was reverse transcribed using the High Capacity cDNA Reverse Transcription Kit, so the sequenced TCRB transcripts were expressed ones. Deep immunoSEQ sequencing was applied to naive, central memory and regulatory T cell samples, giving an average of around 3.4 million total reads per sample. Sorted cells were lysed in RLT buffer, and RNA was extracted using DNase-treated RNeasy Micro or Mini kits according to cell number. Each cell subset was processed separately to prevent cross-contamination, with patient and healthy donor samples processed together. The immunoSEQ multiplex PCR was used to amplify TCRB sequences from cDNA, generating 87-bp fragments that spanned the CDR3 region. The amplicons were sequenced using the Illumina HiSeq platform. Under the source paper's analysis protocol: PCR bias was computationally corrected using synthetic template baselines, reads within Hamming distance 2 were collapsed, and singletons that could not be merged were discarded. Reads were aligned to IMGT to assign V, D and J genes, CDR3 length, and insertions or deletions at six rearrangement sites. Clonotype counts were normalized to sorted cell number within each subset before computing true diversity and Gini coefficients with the tcR R package. Repertoire sharing was quantified using the overlap coefficient calculated on TCRB nucleotide sequences. As a proxy for the pre-selection repertoire, out-of-frame TCRB sequences from naive cells were analyzed. TCRdb's version of the immuneACCESS table is confined to in-frame rearrangements and falls short of the full clone set. An unresolved V gene accounts for under half of the shortfall where checked; the remainder is of unknown origin. V and J calls and clone size are given by that table; D and trimming were obtained from the DNA. The sample data list just under 150,000 clones, and about 9.4% of these were observed just once. Clones ranked in the top ten supply approximately 1.3% of the sample.

A single peripheral blood draw of around 0.11 L on average was collected from each donor into heparinised tubes. Naive, central memory, regulatory and stem cell-like memory CD4+ T cells were sorted on a BD FACSAria II using a panel including CD45RO, CCR7, CD25, CD127, CD95 and CD27. All sorted populations exceeded 95% purity. PBMCs were separated immediately by Lymphoprep density gradient centrifugation and were stained directly, without being cultured. Samples were stained and sorted in pairs, with one healthy donor and one patient per experiment, so that batch effects were minimized. This clone has more than one count but fewer than ten. Its antigen target is currently unknown. Per-base quality was not reported, and no clone a single base away is much larger than it. From a lookup of the germline V gene, CDR1 and CDR2 are MNHNS and SASEGT. Taken from cysteine to phenylalanine, the CDR3 has 15 residues. Of all the DNA, just the CDR3 is kept, 45 bases in frame from base 1. V trim: 7 bases; J trim: 5 bases; unmatched bases: 8.

The sequence derives from a man younger than 35 in good health. Sequences were obtained from naive CD4+ T cells from blood. Interpreted using the paper, the cell subset or site label stands for: true naive CD4+ T cells. The chain uses TRBV6-1 and TRBJ1-5; TRBD1 fits 10 bases in the junction. CDR3 protein: CASKRDRGSDQPQHF. The DNA reads as follows: TGTGCCAGCAAGCGGGACAGGGGATCAGATCAGCCCCAGCATTTT.